The clone carrying this TCR beta chain was detected a few times. J was trimmed by 4 bases and V by 5 bases; bases with no gene match: 15. The CDR3 consists of 17 residues. Germline CDR1 reads MNHNY; CDR2 reads SVGAGI (reference sequence). Seattle patients were enrolled during active infection and followed longitudinally. In the authors' methods: Reference gene primer amplification in the assay estimated nucleated cell counts. The table came from immunoSEQ multiplex PCR; TCRdb's copy has only in-frame clones and leaves some out. The DNA gave D and trimming, while V, J and clone size come from that table. The repertoire holds under 350,000 clones, with 89% as singletons. These data originate in a study of blood T cell repertoires in COVID-19.

V gene TRBV6-6 combines with J gene TRBJ1-1; 8 bases fit TRBD1. The receptor was isolated from a woman aged 25-40 years with COVID-19, enrolled during active disease. The sample consisted of peripheral blood. DNA for the CDR3: TGTGCCAGCAGTCTCTGGACAGGGATCATGATTGGCACTGAAGCTTTCTTT. Its translation: CASSLWTGIMIGTEAFF.